The entry below gives a single TCR beta chain sequence along with its context. This sample is drawn from a study of blood T cell repertoires in COVID-19. The wider study: Sources were T cells, B-cell-depleted T cells, or PBMCs; the material itself was cDNA or gDNA.

CDR3 size: 13 residues. V was shortened by 1 base and J by 4 bases, with 8 bases between the two germline ends. Germline CDR1 reads SGHVS; CDR2 reads FQNEAQ. The method was immunoSEQ multiplex PCR; TCRdb's version includes in-frame clones alone and lacks a portion of them. The sample gives roughly 220,000 clones, roughly nine tenths of which show up once; 10% is in the top ten. The chain is built from TRBV7-8 and TRBJ2-7, with unresolved D. Sequencing used peripheral blood. The receptor's source is a woman aged 45-65 years with COVID-19, enrolled during active disease. CDR3 loop: CASSLGRNYEQYF. CDR3 nucleotides: TGTGCCAGCAGCTTAGGCAGGAATTACGAGCAGTACTTC.